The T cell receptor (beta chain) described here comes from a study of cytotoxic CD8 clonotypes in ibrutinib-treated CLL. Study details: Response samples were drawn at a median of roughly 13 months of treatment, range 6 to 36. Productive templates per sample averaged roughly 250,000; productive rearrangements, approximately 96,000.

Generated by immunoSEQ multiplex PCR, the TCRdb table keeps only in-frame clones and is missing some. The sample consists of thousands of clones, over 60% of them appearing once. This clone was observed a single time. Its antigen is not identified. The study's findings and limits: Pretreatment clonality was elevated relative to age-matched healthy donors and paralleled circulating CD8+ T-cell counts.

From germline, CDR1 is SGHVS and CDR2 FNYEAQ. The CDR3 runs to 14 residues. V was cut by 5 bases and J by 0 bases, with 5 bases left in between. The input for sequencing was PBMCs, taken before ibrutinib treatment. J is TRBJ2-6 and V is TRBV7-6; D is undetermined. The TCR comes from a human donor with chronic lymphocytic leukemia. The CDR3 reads CASSQDSGANVLTF. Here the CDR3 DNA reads TGTGCCAGCAGCCAAGACTCTGGGGCCAACGTCCTGACTTTC.